Here is one T cell receptor beta chain with its context. Its antigen remains unidentified. The use of a sample-barcoded 5' primer and a J-beta primer mix characterized a second PCR of about 7 to 12 cycles. Every cDNA was tagged by a template-switch adaptor with 12 random nucleotides. TCRdb independently ran MiXCR on the 5' RACE reads; one entry per CDR3 protein. Of 850,000 to 1,100,000 distinct CDR3 sequences listed, approximately 38% are singletons. This record comes from a study of blood T cells in healthy people across ages. General study results and limits: Naive CD4+ cell counts and diversity both ran higher in long-lived than in aged donors.

Extraction yielded at least 6 micrograms of total RNA per sample. This TCR was sampled from a man between 18 and 35 years old in good health. Specimen: blood.

CDR3 sequence reads: CASSQARGQENTEAFF. In DNA form, the CDR3 reads TGTGCCAGCAGCCAAGCCCGTGGCCAGGAGAACACTGAAGCTTTCTTT. The chain links TRBV4-2 to TRBJ1-1; D uncertain. Per the germline V gene, CDR1 is LGHNA and CDR2 is YNFKEQ. V gave up 1 base and J gave up 1 base, with 13 bases separating them. This CDR3 region has 16 residues.